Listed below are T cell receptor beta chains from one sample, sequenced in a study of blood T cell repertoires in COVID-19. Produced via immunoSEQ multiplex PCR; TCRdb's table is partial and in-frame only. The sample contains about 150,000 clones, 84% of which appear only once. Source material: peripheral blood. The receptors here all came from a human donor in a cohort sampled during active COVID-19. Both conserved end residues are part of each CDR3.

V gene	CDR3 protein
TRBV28	CASMSAGRQETQYF
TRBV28	CASKELRGSYNSPLHF
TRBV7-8	CASSTNRVSGNTIYF
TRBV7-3	CASSLRGGSNTEAFF
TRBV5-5	CASSLQGASNQPQHF
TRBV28	CASTGQVLGYTF
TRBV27	CASSLSPAGGSFGYTF
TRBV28	CASSLTGQGGEQYF
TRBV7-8	CASSLSLTGAGANVLTF
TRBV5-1	CASSRRLARGSGSEETQYF
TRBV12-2	CASRLAPGQGASGNTIYF
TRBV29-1	CSARIQGREQYF
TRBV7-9	CASTLGDRSSYEQYF
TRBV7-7	CASSSQGMGNTGELFF
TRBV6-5	CASSTPGGTIYF
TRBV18	CASSALQGDTEAFF
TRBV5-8	CASSLVGTAKTLYGYTF
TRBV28	CASTLGGGRIGYTF
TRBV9	CASSPTSNLYMDTQYF
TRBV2	CASRKQGSDSGNTIYF
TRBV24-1	CATSPWGVNTGELFF
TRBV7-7	CASGPGLANTGELFF
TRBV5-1	CASSPGTGGADFSEAFF
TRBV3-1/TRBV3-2	CASSQRGQPQHF
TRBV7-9	CASSSRVGVRDTQYF
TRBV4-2	CASSQEGAGEPQHF
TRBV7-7	CASSPQPGLAGHNEQFF
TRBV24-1	CATSDTRTQETQYF
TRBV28	CASRATGAEAFF
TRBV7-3	CASSGGDYKNTQYF
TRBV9	CASSGGLAGTTDTQYF
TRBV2	CASSVNGANYGYTF
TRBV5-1	CASSFSGGRETQYF
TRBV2	CASSRTSGTGETQYF
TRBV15	CATSRDTEVNYGYTF
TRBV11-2	CASSSTGDYGYTF
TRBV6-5	CATRGTGSPGNTIYF
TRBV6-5	CASSYTTRGETQYF
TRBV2	CASRGTGSSTEAFF
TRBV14	CASSQWGRAMAAEAFF
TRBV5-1	CASSMDGRQYGYTF
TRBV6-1	CASSAIKGGVSSYNSPLHF
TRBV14	CASRPQRASGELFF
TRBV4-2	CASSVGGTSDQVKFF
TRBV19	CASSIAGPAGGANVLTF
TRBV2	CASTTSGTSVDTQYF
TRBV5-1	CASSLGPLQGGTEAFF
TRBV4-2	CASSQGTSGGSAGELFF
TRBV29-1	CSAEQGQGVNEQFF
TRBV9	CASSVWGGAGVLTF
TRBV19	CASSIFAGDTDTQYF
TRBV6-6	CASNWLYEQFF
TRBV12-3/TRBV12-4	CASSPTGVTEAFF
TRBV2	CASSEARAGDGYTF
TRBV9	CASSPRPGLASDEQFF
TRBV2	CASSEPTTSYNEQFF
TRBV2	CASSVLGQGAGGYTF